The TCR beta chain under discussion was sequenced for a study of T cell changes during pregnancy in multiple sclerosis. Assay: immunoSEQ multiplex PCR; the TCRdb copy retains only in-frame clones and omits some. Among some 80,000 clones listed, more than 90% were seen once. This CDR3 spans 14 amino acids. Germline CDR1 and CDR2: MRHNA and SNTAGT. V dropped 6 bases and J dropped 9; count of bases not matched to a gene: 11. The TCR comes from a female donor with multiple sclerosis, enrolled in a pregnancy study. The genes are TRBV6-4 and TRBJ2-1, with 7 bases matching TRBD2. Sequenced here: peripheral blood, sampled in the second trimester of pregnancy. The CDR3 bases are TGTGCCAGCAGACCCGACCGGGGGGACCTTGAGCAGTTCTTC. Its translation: CASRPDRGDLEQFF.